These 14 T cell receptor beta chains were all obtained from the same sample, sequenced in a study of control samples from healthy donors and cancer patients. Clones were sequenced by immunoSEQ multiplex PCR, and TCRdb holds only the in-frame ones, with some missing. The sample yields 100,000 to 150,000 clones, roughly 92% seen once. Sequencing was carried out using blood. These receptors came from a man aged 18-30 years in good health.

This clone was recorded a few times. The CDR3 region is CASSLEGSEQYF. The CDR3 coding sequence is TGTGCCAGCAGCTTAGAGGGAAGCGAGCAGTACTTC. The rearrangement links TRBV11-1 to TRBJ2-7; D gene uncertain. With 1 base removed from V and 6 bases from J, the gap between germline ends came to 7 bases. CDR1 is SGHAT and CDR2 is FQDESV in the germline V gene (reference sequence). The CDR3 spans 12 residues.

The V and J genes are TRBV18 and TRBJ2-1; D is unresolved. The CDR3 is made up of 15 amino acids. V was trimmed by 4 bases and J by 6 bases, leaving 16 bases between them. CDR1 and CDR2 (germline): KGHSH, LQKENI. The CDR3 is CASSLRVADLNEQFF. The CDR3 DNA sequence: TGTGCCAGCTCACTACGCGTGGCCGATCTCAATGAGCAGTTCTTC.

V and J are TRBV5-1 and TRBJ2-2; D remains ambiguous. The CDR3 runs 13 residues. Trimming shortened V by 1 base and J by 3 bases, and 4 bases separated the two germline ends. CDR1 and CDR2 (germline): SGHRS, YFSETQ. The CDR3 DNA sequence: TGCGCCAGCAGCTTGAGAGACACCGGGGAGCTGTTTTTT. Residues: CASSLRDTGELFF.

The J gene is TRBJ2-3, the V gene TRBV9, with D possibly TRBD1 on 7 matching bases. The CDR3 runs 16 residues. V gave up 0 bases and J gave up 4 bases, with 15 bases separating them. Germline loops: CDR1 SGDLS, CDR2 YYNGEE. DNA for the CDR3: TGTGCCAGCAGCGTAGCTAGCAGGGGGGTGGCAGATACGCAGTATTTT. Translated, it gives CASSVASRGVADTQYF.

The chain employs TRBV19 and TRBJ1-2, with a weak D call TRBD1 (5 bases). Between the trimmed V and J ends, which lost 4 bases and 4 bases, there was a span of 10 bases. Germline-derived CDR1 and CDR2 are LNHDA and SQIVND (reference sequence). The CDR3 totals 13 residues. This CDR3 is CASSNSGIYGYTF. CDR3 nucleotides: TGTGCCAGTAGTAACTCAGGGATCTATGGCTACACCTTC.

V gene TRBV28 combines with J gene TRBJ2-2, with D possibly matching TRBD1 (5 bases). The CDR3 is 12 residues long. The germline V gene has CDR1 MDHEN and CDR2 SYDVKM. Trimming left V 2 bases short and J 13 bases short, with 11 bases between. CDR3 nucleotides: TGTGCCAGCAGTTTACCTCAGGGCGGGCTGTTTTTT. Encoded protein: CASSLPQGGLFF.

CDR3 sequence: CAWSGNDGELFF. CDR3 coding DNA: TGTGCCTGGAGTGGAAACGACGGGGAGCTGTTTTTT. The chain employs TRBV30 and TRBJ2-2; D gene uncertain. Germline V gene data show CDR1 as GTSNPN and CDR2 as SVGIG (reference sequence). Trimming shortened V by 1 base and J by 7 bases, and 7 bases separated the two germline ends. The CDR3 totals 12 residues.

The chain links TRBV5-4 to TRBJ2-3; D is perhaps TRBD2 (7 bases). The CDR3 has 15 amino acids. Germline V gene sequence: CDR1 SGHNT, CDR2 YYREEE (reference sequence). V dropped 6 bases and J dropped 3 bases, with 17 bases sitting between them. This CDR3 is CASTRGGGPTDTQYF. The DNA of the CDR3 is TGTGCCAGCACCCGAGGGGGGGGGCCGACAGATACGCAGTATTTT.

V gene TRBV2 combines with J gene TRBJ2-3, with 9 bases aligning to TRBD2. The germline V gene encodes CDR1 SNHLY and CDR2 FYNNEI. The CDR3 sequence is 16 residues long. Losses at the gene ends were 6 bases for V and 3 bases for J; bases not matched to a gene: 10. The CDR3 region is CASRTTGSGRTDTQYF. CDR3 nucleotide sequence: TGTGCCAGCAGGACGACAGGGAGCGGGAGGACAGATACGCAGTATTTT.

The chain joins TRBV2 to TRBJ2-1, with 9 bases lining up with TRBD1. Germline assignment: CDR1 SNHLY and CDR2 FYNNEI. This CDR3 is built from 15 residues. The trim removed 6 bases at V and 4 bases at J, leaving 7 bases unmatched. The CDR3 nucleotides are TGTGCCAGCAGGACGGGACAGGGCTTTTACAATGAGCAGTTCTTC. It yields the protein CASRTGQGFYNEQFF. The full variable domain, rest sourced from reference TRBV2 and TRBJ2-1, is EPEVTQTPSHQVTQMGQEVILRCVPISNHLYFYWYRQILGQKVEFLVSFYNNEISEKSEIFDDQFSVERPDGSNFTLKIRSTKLEDSAMYFCASRTGQGFYNEQFFGPGTRLTVL.

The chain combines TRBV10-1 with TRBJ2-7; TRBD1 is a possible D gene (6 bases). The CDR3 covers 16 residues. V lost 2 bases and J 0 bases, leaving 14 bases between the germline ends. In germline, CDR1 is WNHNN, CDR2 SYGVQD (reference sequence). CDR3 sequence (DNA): TGCGCCAGCAGTGAGGCCCACAGGGCCGACTCCTACGAGCAGTACTTC. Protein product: CASSEAHRADSYEQYF.

The CDR3, as DNA: TGTGCCATCAGTGAGTCTACGGCCGGTTACGAGCAGTACTTC. Its protein is CAISESTAGYEQYF. This chain links TRBV10-3 with TRBJ2-7, with D unresolved. This CDR3 contains 14 residues. Trimming left V 0 bases short and J 4 bases short, with 10 bases between. Germline V gene lookup returns CDR1 ENHRY and CDR2 SYGVKD.

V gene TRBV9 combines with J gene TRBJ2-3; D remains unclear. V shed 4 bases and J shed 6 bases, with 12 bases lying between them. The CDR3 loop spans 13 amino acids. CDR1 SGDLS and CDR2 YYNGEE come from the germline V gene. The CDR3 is CASSPVSRDTQYF. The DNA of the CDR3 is TGTGCCAGCAGCCCCGTTTCTCGGGATACGCAGTATTTT.

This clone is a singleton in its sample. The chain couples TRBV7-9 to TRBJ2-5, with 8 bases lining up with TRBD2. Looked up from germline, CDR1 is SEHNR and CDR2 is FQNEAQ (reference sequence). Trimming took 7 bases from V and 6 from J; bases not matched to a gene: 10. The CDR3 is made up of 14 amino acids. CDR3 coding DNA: TGTGCCAGCATCGAAGCGGGGGCTCAACAGACCCAGTACTTC. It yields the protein CASIEAGAQQTQYF.